The 30 T cell receptor beta chains listed next were all sequenced from one sample in a study of blood T cells in healthy people across ages. Primed by a sample-barcoded 5' primer and a J-beta primer mix, a second PCR proceeded for 7 to 11 cycles. MiXCR was run by TCRdb on the 5' RACE reads, yielding one entry per CDR3 protein. The table records about 680,000 distinct CDR3 sequences, about half of them present only once. Sequenced sample: blood. The receptor source for this set is a woman aged 55-69 years in good health.

V is TRBV4-2 and J is TRBJ2-5; 9 bases are shared with TRBD2. CDR1 and CDR2 from the germline V gene are LGHNA and YNFKEQ. The CDR3 is 16 amino acids. V was clipped by 1 base and J by 5 bases; unmatched bases: 8. This CDR3 reads CASSQGLGLAPETQYF. In nucleotides, the CDR3 is TGTGCCAGCAGCCAAGGACTGGGACTAGCACCGGAGACCCAGTACTTC.

This clonotype turned up a few times. The CDR3 spells CAVTQGSGDEQYF. In nucleotides, the CDR3 is TGTGCCGTGACTCAGGGTTCAGGGGACGAGCAGTACTTC. This chain links TRBV10-3 with TRBJ2-7; D may be TRBD1 (6 bases). From germline, CDR1 is ENHRY and CDR2 SYGVKD. The CDR3 extends over 13 amino acids. The ends were cut back, 11 bases at V and 5 bases at J, with 19 bases in the middle.

V gene TRBV9 combines with J gene TRBJ2-2; TRBD2 matches 10 bases. This CDR3 spans 16 amino acids. Germline-derived CDR1 and CDR2 are SGDLS and YYNGEE. The V and J ends lost 7 bases and 7 bases, in that order; junction bases with no gene match: 13. The CDR3 loop is CASGGGIAGGYGELFF. In DNA form, the CDR3 reads TGTGCCAGCGGAGGGGGAATAGCGGGAGGATACGGGGAGCTGTTTTTT.

Written as DNA, the CDR3 is TGTGCCAGCAGTTCCCCCATCGCGGGGACCACAGATACGCAGTATTTT. It translates to CASSSPIAGTTDTQYF. The chain uses TRBV6-2 or TRBV6-3 and TRBJ2-3; maybe TRBD2 (6 bases). The CDR3 extends over 16 amino acids. V lost 4 bases and J lost 2, with 16 bases in between. From germline, CDR1 is MNHEY and CDR2 SVGEGT.

This clonotype was counted a single time. The rearrangement links TRBV7-3 to TRBJ2-1; 8 bases match TRBD1. Germline V gene data show CDR1 as SGHTA and CDR2 as FQGTGA. The V gene end was trimmed by 4 bases and the J gene end by 6 bases; junction bases not matched to a gene: 8. The CDR3 is 15 residues long. As DNA, the CDR3 is TGTGCCAGCAGCTCCGACGACAGGGGCGGCAATGAGCAGTTCTTC. This gives the protein CASSSDDRGGNEQFF.

There are a few counts of this clonotype. V is TRBV28 and J is TRBJ1-2; 7 nucleotides align to TRBD1. There are 13 residues in the CDR3. Germline V lookup: CDR1 MDHEN, CDR2 SYDVKM. The V and J ends lost 9 bases and 4 bases, in that order; junction bases with no gene match: 8. The DNA for the CDR3 is TGTGCCAGTAGACCCGGGACAGCCTATGGCTACACCTTC. Its translation is CASRPGTAYGYTF.

This clonotype has a handful of counts. This chain joins TRBV4-3 and TRBJ2-7; D is unclear. The CDR3 runs to 14 residues. Germline CDR1 is LGHNA and CDR2 is YSLEER. V lost 1 base, J lost 3 bases, and 10 bases lay in between. CDR3 sequence (DNA): TGCGCCAGCAGCCAAGTGATGGGGAACTACGAGCAGTACTTC. Its protein product is CASSQVMGNYEQYF.

Here the CDR3 DNA reads TGCAGTGCTAGAGACCCCTACAGGGCTGAGCAGTTCTTC. Translating gives CSARDPYRAEQFF. This chain connects TRBV20-1 to TRBJ2-1, with D possibly matching TRBD1 (6 bases). Germline CDR1 and CDR2: DFQATT and SNEGSKA (reference sequence). The CDR3 is 13 amino acids. Deletions cut 0 bases from V and 9 bases from J, with 12 bases between.

The chain joins TRBV10-3 to TRBJ1-2; 7 bases line up with TRBD1. The CDR3 is 12 amino acids. The V gene end was trimmed by 7 bases and the J gene end by 3 bases; junction bases not matched to a gene: 2. Germline loops: CDR1 ENHRY, CDR2 SYGVKD. In DNA, the CDR3 is TGTGCCATCAAAGGGGGCGACTATGGCTACACCTTC. Residues: CAIKGGDYGYTF.

V gene TRBV30 combines with J gene TRBJ1-4; D is unclear. Trimming took 8 bases from V and 1 from J, leaving 8 bases between them. Germline CDR1 GTSNPN, CDR2 SVGIG (reference sequence). CDR3 size: 12 residues. CDR3 protein: CAQGLTNEKLFF. The CDR3 DNA reads TGTGCCCAAGGCCTAACTAATGAAAAACTGTTTTTT. The full variable domain, with the rest looked up from reference TRBV30 and TRBJ1-4, is SQTIHQWPATLVQPVGSPLSLECTVEGTSNPNLYWYRQAAGRGLQLLFYSVGIGQISSEVPQNLSASRPQDRQFILSSKKLLLSDSGFYLCAQGLTNEKLFFGSGTQLSVL.

The V call is TRBV20-1, the J call TRBJ2-3; perhaps TRBD2 as D (5 bases). The germline V gene has CDR1 DFQATT and CDR2 SNEGSKA (reference sequence). Between the trimmed V and J ends, which lost 4 bases and 6 bases, there was a span of 11 bases. The CDR3 runs 12 residues. The CDR3: CSATEGGDTQYF. CDR3 DNA: TGCAGTGCTACCGAGGGTGGGGATACGCAGTATTTT.

The rearrangement joins TRBV7-9 to TRBJ2-7; D perhaps matches TRBD2 (6 bases). There are 13 residues in the CDR3. CDR1 and CDR2 from the germline V gene are SEHNR and FQNEAQ (reference sequence). V was trimmed by 5 bases and J by 10 bases, leaving 18 bases between them. The chain's CDR3 is CASSAGIRITQYF. CDR3 nucleotide sequence: TGTGCCAGCAGCGCGGGAATTCGGATTACCCAGTACTTC.

The gene calls are TRBV11-1 and TRBJ2-1; no firm D call. Trimming took off 3 bases at V and 10 bases at J, with 10 bases between the two ends. The germline V gene encodes CDR1 SGHAT and CDR2 FQDESV (reference sequence). This CDR3 contains 12 residues. The CDR3 spells CASSFSRVEQFF. The CDR3 DNA reads TGTGCCAGCAGCTTTTCTAGGGTCGAGCAGTTCTTC.

The chain uses TRBV2 and TRBJ1-5; 8 nucleotides line up with TRBD1. CDR1 and CDR2 (germline): SNHLY, FYNNEI. With 6 bases clipped from V and 5 bases from J, the junction kept 6 bases outside the gene matches. There are 14 residues in the CDR3. The CDR3 sequence is CASRYGQGYQPQHF. CDR3 bases: TGTGCCAGCAGATATGGACAGGGCTATCAGCCCCAGCATTTT.

A remark on this clonotype: Mismatch with germline at one junction end may stem from a read error. The V call is TRBV2, the J call TRBJ1-1, with D tentatively TRBD1 (5 bases). The CDR3 spans 14 residues. Germline V gene lookup returns CDR1 SNHLY and CDR2 FYNNEI. CDR3 loop: CAGSPTVMNTEAFF. CDR3 DNA: TGTGCCGGCAGCCCGACAGTCATGAACACTGAAGCTTTCTTT.

CDR3 region: CASSLGSTYNEQFF. As DNA, the CDR3 is TGTGCCAGCAGCTTAGGTAGCACCTACAATGAGCAGTTCTTC. V is TRBV7-3 and J is TRBJ2-1; D remains unclear. The CDR3 is 14 amino acids. Trimming left V 2 bases short and J 2 bases short, with 7 bases between. Germline CDR1 and CDR2: SGHTA and FQGTGA.

This clonotype has only a few counts. The rearrangement joins TRBV7-2 to TRBJ2-7; a possible D gene is TRBD1 (7 bases). The CDR3 is 17 amino acids. Germline V gene lookup returns CDR1 SGHTA and CDR2 FQGNSA. The V gene lost 6 bases and the J gene lost 0 bases, with 21 bases spanning the gap. The CDR3 coding sequence is TGTGCCAGCAGTTACCGCGCCGGGCAGGGGGGCTCCTACGAGCAGTACTTC. Translated: CASSYRAGQGGSYEQYF.

V and J are TRBV11-2 and TRBJ1-4; perhaps TRBD1 as D (6 bases). The CDR3 totals 16 residues. Germline lookup yields CDR1 SGHAT and CDR2 FQNNGV. V lost 9 bases to trimming and J lost 8 bases, with 25 bases between them. The CDR3 region is CASTPGTGGAGEKLFF. CDR3 nucleotides: TGTGCCAGTACCCCTGGTACGGGGGGGGCAGGGGAAAAACTGTTTTTT.

Only a few counts were recorded for this clonotype. The chain is built from TRBV2 and TRBJ2-7; TRBD2 is a possible D gene (6 bases). Germline V gives CDR1 SNHLY, CDR2 FYNNEI. The CDR3 length is 14 residues. Trimming left V 2 bases short and J 4 bases short, with 12 bases between. CDR3 residues: CASSETGGRYEQYF. For the CDR3, the DNA is TGTGCCAGCAGTGAAACCGGAGGGCGATACGAGCAGTACTTC.

J is TRBJ2-3 and V is TRBV28; 9 bases line up with TRBD2. The CDR3 is 16 residues long. Germline CDR1 reads MDHEN; CDR2 reads SYDVKM. J was trimmed by 7 bases and V by 2 bases; bases with no gene match: 10. The CDR3 here is CASSLRGSGSMYTQYF. The CDR3 DNA is TGTGCCAGCAGTTTAAGGGGTAGCGGGAGTATGTATACGCAGTATTTT.

As for this clonotype: Sequence at one end of the junction differs from germline and may be a read error. The V and J genes are TRBV7-2 and TRBJ2-7; 15 bases match TRBD2. In germline, CDR1 is SGHTA, CDR2 FQGNSA. The CDR3 has 17 amino acids. The CDR3 DNA reads TGTGCCAGTAGCTTCCGGACTAGCGGGAGGGAAATCTACGAGCAGTACTTC. Translating it yields CASSFRTSGREIYEQYF.

To note about this clonotype: Its ends do not fully match the called genes, so a read error is possible. V is TRBV7-6 and J is TRBJ2-7, with D hard to call. Near its end, the DNA agrees better with TRBJ2-5, so the J call may be wrong. This CDR3 comprises 14 residues. CDR1 and CDR2 (germline): SGHVS, FNYEAQ. Here the CDR3 DNA reads TGTGCCAGTAGCTTAGGAGTTCTAGAGGAGACCCAGTACTTC. It yields the protein CASSLGVLEETQYF.

This clonotype was recorded a few times. The chain uses TRBV3-1 and TRBJ2-3; the match to TRBD2 covers 11 bases. The CDR3 totals 17 residues. Germline CDR1 reads LGHDT; CDR2 reads YNNKEL (reference sequence). V shed 4 bases, J shed 4 bases, and the junction held 10 bases outside the gene matches. The CDR3 coding sequence is TGTGCCAGCAGCCCGCCTACTAGCGGGAGTAGCGCAGATACGCAGTATTTT. This encodes CASSPPTSGSSADTQYF.

Points on this clonotype: A read error may be the cause here, since a much bigger clone is one base away. V and J are TRBV12-3 or TRBV12-4 and TRBJ1-5; D gene uncertain. The CDR3 is made up of 12 amino acids. V was trimmed by 7 bases and J by 9 bases, leaving 13 bases between them. CDR3 protein: CASTTNDRPQHF. CDR3 DNA: TGTGCCAGCACTACTAACGATCGGCCCCAGCATTTT.

J is TRBJ1-1 and V is TRBV29-1, with D hard to call. CDR3 length: 13 amino acids. Trimming removed 4 bases at V and 1 base at J, with 10 bases between. Germline lookup yields CDR1 SQVTM and CDR2 ANQGSEA. CDR3: CSVAAQTNTEAFF. The CDR3 DNA reads TGCAGCGTTGCGGCCCAAACGAACACTGAAGCTTTCTTT.

The chain employs TRBV5-1 and TRBJ2-5, with D maybe TRBD1 (6 bases). This CDR3 has 14 amino acids. V was pared by 6 bases and J by 1 base, with 13 bases between. Germline V CDR1 and CDR2: SGHRS, YFSETQ. In DNA form, the CDR3 reads TGCGCCAGCATTCACGACAGGTCCCAAGAGACCCAGTACTTC. This gives the protein CASIHDRSQETQYF.

The chain recombines TRBV29-1 with TRBJ1-2; the D gene is possibly TRBD1 (5 bases). CDR3 length: 13 amino acids. V lost 0 bases to trimming and J lost 8 bases, with 13 bases between them. The germline gives CDR1 SQVTM, CDR2 ANQGSEA. The CDR3 DNA is TGCAGCGTTGAAGAAGAATGGGGGATAGGCTACACCTTC. Residues: CSVEEEWGIGYTF.

To note about this clonotype: It is likely a read error, because the conserved phenylalanine at the end of the CDR3 is missing. The rearrangement uses TRBV6-2 or TRBV6-3 and TRBJ2-6; D may be TRBD1 (6 bases). The CDR3 runs to 16 residues. Looked up from germline, CDR1 is MNHEY and CDR2 is SVGEGT. V lost 6 bases and J 0 bases, leaving 12 bases between the germline ends. This chain's CDR3 is CASSPGQLSGANVLTL. The CDR3 DNA reads as TGTGCCAGCAGCCCCGGACAGCTCTCTGGGGCCAACGTCCTGACTCTC.

The chain is built from TRBV7-2 and TRBJ2-1; possible D gene TRBD2, 6 bases. Trimming left V 6 bases short and J 8 bases short, with 20 bases between. The CDR3 sequence is 15 residues long. CDR1 SGHTA and CDR2 FQGNSA come from the germline V gene. DNA of the CDR3: TGTGCCAGCAGTCGACTAGGATCTACAAGCTATGAGCAGTTCTTC. This gives the protein CASSRLGSTSYEQFF.

V is TRBV6-2 or TRBV6-3 and J is TRBJ2-1; 13 nucleotides agree with TRBD2. The CDR3 runs 15 residues. J gave up 7 bases and V 5 bases, and 5 bases lay outside the gene matches. Germline V gene sequence: CDR1 MNHEY, CDR2 SVGEGT. The chain's CDR3 is CASSRTSGGWNEQFF. The DNA for the CDR3 is TGTGCCAGCAGTCGGACTAGCGGGGGATGGAATGAGCAGTTCTTC.